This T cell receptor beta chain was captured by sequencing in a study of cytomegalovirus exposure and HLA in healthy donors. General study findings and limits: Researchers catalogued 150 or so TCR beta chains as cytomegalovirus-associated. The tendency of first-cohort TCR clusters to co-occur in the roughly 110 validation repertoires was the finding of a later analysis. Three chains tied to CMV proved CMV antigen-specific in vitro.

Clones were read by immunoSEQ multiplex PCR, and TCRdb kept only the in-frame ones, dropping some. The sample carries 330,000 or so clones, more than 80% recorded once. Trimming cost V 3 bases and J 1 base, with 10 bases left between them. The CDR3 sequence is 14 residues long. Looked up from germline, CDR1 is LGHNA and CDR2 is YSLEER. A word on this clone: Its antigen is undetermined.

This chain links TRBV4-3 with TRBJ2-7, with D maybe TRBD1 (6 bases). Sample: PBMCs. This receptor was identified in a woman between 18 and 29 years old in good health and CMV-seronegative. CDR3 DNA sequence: TGCGCCAGCAGCCACTCGCAGGGGTCCTACGAGCAGTACTTC. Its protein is CASSHSQGSYEQYF.